Listed below are T cell receptor beta chains from one sample, sequenced in a study of blood T cell repertoires in COVID-19. Assay used: immunoSEQ multiplex PCR; TCRdb lists only in-frame clones, some missing. The table shows about 160,000 clones, with 70% to 90% occurring only once. Sequenced material: peripheral blood. The receptors come from a man at least 80 years old with COVID-19, enrolled during active disease. The CDR3 runs from the conserved cysteine through the conserved F or W. A D gene is named only where the DNA matches it firmly. Clone size is shown for a subset of rows, as once, few, many or a class of expanded clone.

v_gene	abundance	d_gene	j_gene	CDR3aa	CDR3nt
TRBV11-3	NA	NA	TRBJ2-7	CASSLQSGISYEQYF	TGTGCCAGCAGCTTGCAATCCGGGATCTCCTACGAGCAGTACTTC
TRBV27	NA	TRBD1	TRBJ1-2	CASSPLDRVGDGYTF	TGTGCCAGCAGTCCCCTAGACAGGGTAGGAGATGGCTACACCTTC
TRBV19	once	TRBD1	TRBJ2-7	CASSADRDSPYEQYF	TGTGCCAGTAGTGCCGACCGGGACAGTCCCTACGAGCAGTACTTC
TRBV7-2	NA	NA	TRBJ2-7	CASRKPGQGSYEQYF	TGTGCCAGCAGGAAGCCGGGACAAGGAAGCTACGAGCAGTACTTC
TRBV29-1	NA	NA	TRBJ1-3	CSVLDSFGNTIYF	TGCAGCGTCCTGGACAGTTTTGGAAACACCATATATTTT
TRBV6-5	few	NA	TRBJ1-1	CASTWARENTEAFF	TGTGCCAGCACATGGGCGCGGGAGAACACTGAAGCTTTCTTT
TRBV6-1	few	NA	TRBJ1-6	CASSDGAPLHF	TGTGCCAGCAGTGACGGGGCACCCCTCCACTTT
TRBV5-4	NA	TRBD2	TRBJ2-5	CASTPGTSGGAGVETQYF	TGTGCCAGCACCCCCGGGACTAGCGGGGGGGCCGGGGTGGAGACCCAGTACTTC
TRBV5-1	NA	NA	TRBJ1-1	CASSLEAGVLTEAFF	TGCGCCAGCAGCTTGGAGGCCGGGGTGTTGACTGAAGCTTTCTTT
TRBV30	NA	TRBD1	TRBJ1-5	CAWTLRDRFRPQHF	TGTGCCTGGACCCTACGGGACAGGTTTAGGCCCCAGCATTTT
TRBV11-3	NA	NA	TRBJ1-6	CASSSGAYSPLHF	TGTGCCAGCAGCTCAGGGGCCTATTCACCCCTCCACTTT
TRBV5-4	NA	NA	TRBJ2-3	CASSLRGGLTDTQYF	TGTGCCAGCAGTCTTCGCGGCGGACTCACAGATACGCAGTATTTT
TRBV7-8	NA	TRBD2	TRBJ2-3	CASSRRLAGELTDTQYF	TGTGCCAGCAGCCGAAGACTAGCGGGGGAACTCACAGATACGCAGTATTTT
TRBV27	NA	TRBD2	TRBJ2-6	CASSLGGAGANVLTF	TGTGCCAGCAGTTTGGGAGGGGCTGGGGCCAACGTCCTGACTTTC
TRBV7-2	NA	NA	TRBJ2-3	CASSFPPGGTQYF	TGTGCCAGCAGCTTCCCCCCCGGGGGTACGCAGTATTTT
TRBV10-3	NA	NA	TRBJ1-2	CAISEGRDYTF	TGTGCCATCAGTGAGGGCAGGGACTACACCTTC
TRBV28	NA	TRBD2	TRBJ2-3	CASSPPGLAGDTQYF	TGTGCCAGCAGTCCCCCGGGACTAGCGGGGGATACGCAGTATTTT
TRBV2	NA	NA	TRBJ2-7	CASSDRETGYF	TGTGCCAGCAGTGATAGGGAAACAGGGTACTTC
TRBV3-1/TRBV3-2	NA	NA	TRBJ2-1	CASSQGAISNEQFF	TGTGCCAGCAGCCAGGGGGCTATCTCCAATGAGCAGTTCTTC
TRBV4-3	NA	TRBD1	TRBJ2-7	CASSLGQGYTYEQYF	TGCGCCAGCAGCCTAGGACAGGGGTATACCTACGAGCAGTACTTC
TRBV5-1	NA	TRBD1	TRBJ2-7	CASSFGQASSYEQYF	TGCGCCAGCAGCTTCGGACAGGCGAGCTCCTACGAGCAGTACTTC
TRBV7-9	NA	TRBD1	TRBJ1-1	CASSGQDTEAFF	TGTGCCAGCAGCGGACAGGACACTGAAGCTTTCTTT
TRBV6-1	NA	TRBD1	TRBJ1-2	CASSEPMTGRIGYTF	TGTGCCAGCAGTGAACCCATGACAGGGCGGATCGGCTACACCTTC
TRBV7-3	once	NA	TRBJ2-3	CASSSTTTDTQYF	TGTGCCAGCAGCTCGACTACCACAGATACGCAGTATTTT
TRBV19	NA	TRBD2	TRBJ2-5	CASSTRLAGGFQETQYF	TGTGCCAGTAGTACCCGACTAGCGGGGGGCTTCCAAGAGACCCAGTACTTC
TRBV25-1	NA	NA	TRBJ2-5	CASNSGTRARYF	TGTGCCAGCAATTCCGGGACTCGAGCCCGGTACTTC
TRBV28	NA	TRBD2	TRBJ2-5	CASSLGVAGAQETQYF	TGTGCCAGCAGTTTAGGAGTAGCGGGGGCCCAAGAGACCCAGTACTTC
TRBV5-1	once	NA	TRBJ1-1	CASSSGTTVNTEAFF	TGCGCCAGCAGCTCCGGGACAACCGTTAACACTGAAGCTTTCTTT
TRBV7-6	once	TRBD1	TRBJ1-2	CASSPGQGNYGYTF	TGTGCCAGCAGCCCCGGACAGGGAAACTATGGCTACACCTTC
TRBV2	once	NA	TRBJ1-2	CASSDDSYGYTF	TGTGCCAGCAGTGACGACAGCTATGGCTACACCTTC
TRBV7-7	NA	NA	TRBJ2-2	CASSLSLNTGELFF	TGTGCCAGCAGCTTGTCCCTGAACACCGGGGAGCTGTTTTTT
TRBV27	NA	TRBD1	TRBJ2-7	CASSPWDRATYEQYF	TGTGCCAGCAGTCCATGGGACAGGGCAACCTACGAGCAGTACTTC
TRBV5-1	NA	NA	TRBJ1-2	CASSTGSSNYGYTF	TGCGCCAGCAGTACAGGGTCTAGTAACTATGGCTACACCTTC
TRBV10-3	NA	TRBD2	TRBJ2-5	CASGTSGDQETQYF	TGTGCCAGTGGGACTAGCGGGGACCAAGAGACCCAGTACTTC
TRBV12-5	NA	NA	TRBJ2-1	CASGSRGNEQFF	TGTGCTAGTGGTTCTCGGGGCAATGAGCAGTTCTTC
TRBV6-2/TRBV6-3	NA	TRBD1	TRBJ1-2	CASSSSGTGNNYGYTF	TGTGCCAGCAGTTCGTCCGGGACAGGCAATAACTATGGCTACACCTTC
TRBV7-9	NA	NA	TRBJ2-1	CASSLDRFNNEQFF	TGTGCCAGCAGCTTAGACAGATTTAACAATGAGCAGTTCTTC
TRBV2	NA	TRBD1	TRBJ2-3	CASSEGGQGTDTQYF	TGTGCCAGCAGTGAAGGGGGACAGGGCACAGATACGCAGTATTTT
TRBV7-2	NA	NA	TRBJ2-5	CASTLSRGMETQYF	TGTGCCAGCACCCTGAGTAGGGGGATGGAGACCCAGTACTTC
TRBV18	few	TRBD1	TRBJ2-7	CASSPDRENEQYF	TGTGCCAGCTCACCAGACAGGGAAAACGAGCAGTACTTC
TRBV4-3	NA	NA	TRBJ1-2	CASSQAGTPGYTF	TGCGCCAGCAGCCAAGCCGGGACACCCGGCTACACCTTC
TRBV28	NA	NA	TRBJ1-3	CASLQGSSGGNTIYF	TGTGCCAGCCTCCAGGGGTCCTCGGGGGGAAACACCATATATTTT
TRBV11-3	NA	TRBD1	TRBJ1-1	CASSPRTGGNTEAFF	TGTGCCAGCAGCCCCCGGACAGGGGGAAACACTGAAGCTTTCTTT
TRBV10-3	NA	NA	TRBJ1-5	CAIRAGTRGDQPQHF	TGTGCCATCAGGGCCGGGACAAGAGGGGATCAGCCCCAGCATTTT
TRBV28	NA	NA	TRBJ2-3	CASWGVGPYTQYF	TGTGCCAGCTGGGGGGTGGGGCCATATACGCAGTATTTT
TRBV5-5	NA	TRBD1	TRBJ1-2	CASSFRDSAIGYTF	TGTGCCAGCAGCTTCCGGGACAGCGCTATAGGCTACACCTTC
TRBV7-3	NA	NA	TRBJ1-3	CASSLNSGDGNTIYF	TGTGCCAGCAGCTTAAATTCAGGGGATGGAAACACCATATATTTT
TRBV3-1/TRBV3-2	NA	TRBD1	TRBJ2-3	CASSQNQGADTQYF	TGTGCCAGCAGCCAAAACCAGGGGGCAGATACGCAGTATTTT
TRBV28	NA	NA	TRBJ1-5	CASSLGGSPIQPQHF	TGTGCCAGCAGTTTAGGAGGGAGCCCTATCCAGCCCCAGCATTTT
TRBV27	few	TRBD1	TRBJ1-2	CASSLSGGRGSSDNYGYTF	TGTGCCAGCAGTTTATCCGGGGGCAGGGGGAGTTCTGATAACTATGGCTACACCTTC
TRBV6-2/TRBV6-3	NA	NA	TRBJ1-1	CASSYSSKSLNTEAFF	TGTGCCAGCAGTTACTCGAGTAAGTCCCTGAACACTGAAGCTTTCTTT
TRBV5-1	NA	TRBD1	TRBJ2-7	CASSFDRAYEQYF	TGCGCCAGCAGCTTTGACAGGGCCTACGAGCAGTACTTC
TRBV4-1	NA	TRBD1	TRBJ2-5	CASSQQGARETQYF	TGCGCCAGCAGCCAGCAGGGGGCGCGGGAGACCCAGTACTTC
TRBV5-1	NA	NA	TRBJ1-1	CASSSENDSEAFF	TGCGCCAGCAGCTCAGAAAACGACAGTGAAGCTTTCTTT
TRBV18	NA	NA	TRBJ2-5	CASSPPTTKTETQYF	TGTGCCAGCTCACCACCTACTACCAAGACAGAGACCCAGTACTTC
TRBV19	NA	NA	TRBJ2-2	CASSKQGSNTGELFF	TGTGCCAGTAGTAAGCAGGGGTCGAACACCGGGGAGCTGTTTTTT
TRBV3-1/TRBV3-2	NA	TRBD2	TRBJ2-3	CASSQDTLADTDTQYF	TGTGCCAGCAGCCAAGATACGCTAGCGGACACAGATACGCAGTATTTT
TRBV7-9	NA	TRBD1	TRBJ1-4	CASRTGIANEKLFF	TGTGCCAGCAGGACAGGGATCGCTAATGAAAAACTGTTTTTT
TRBV27	NA	TRBD1	TRBJ1-5	CASTPQGRKGNQPQHF	TGTGCCAGCACTCCACAGGGGAGGAAGGGCAATCAGCCCCAGCATTTT